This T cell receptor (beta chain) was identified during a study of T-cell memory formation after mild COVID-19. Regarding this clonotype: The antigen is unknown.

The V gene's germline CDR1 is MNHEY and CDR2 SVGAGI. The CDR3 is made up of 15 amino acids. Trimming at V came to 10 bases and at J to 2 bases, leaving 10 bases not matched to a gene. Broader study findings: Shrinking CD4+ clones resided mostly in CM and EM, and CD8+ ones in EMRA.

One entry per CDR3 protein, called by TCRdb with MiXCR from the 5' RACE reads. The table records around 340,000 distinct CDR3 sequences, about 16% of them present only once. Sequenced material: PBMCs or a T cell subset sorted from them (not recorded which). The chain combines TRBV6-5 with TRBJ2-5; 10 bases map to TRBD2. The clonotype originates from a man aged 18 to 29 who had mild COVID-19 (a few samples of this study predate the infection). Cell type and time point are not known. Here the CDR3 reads CATAGSGGVQETQYF. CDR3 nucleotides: TGTGCCACCGCCGGGAGCGGGGGGGTTCAAGAGACCCAGTACTTC.